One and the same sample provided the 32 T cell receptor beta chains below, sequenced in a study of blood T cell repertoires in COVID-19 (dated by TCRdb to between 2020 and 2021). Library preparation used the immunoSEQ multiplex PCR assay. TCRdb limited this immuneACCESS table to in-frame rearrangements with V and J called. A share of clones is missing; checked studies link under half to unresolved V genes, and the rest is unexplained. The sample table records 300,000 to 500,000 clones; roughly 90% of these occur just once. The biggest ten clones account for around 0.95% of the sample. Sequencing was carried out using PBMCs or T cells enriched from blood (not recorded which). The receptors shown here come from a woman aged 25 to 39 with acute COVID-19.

The CDR3 reads CASSQAGANYGYTF. The CDR3 DNA sequence: TGCGCCAGCAGCCAAGCAGGGGCAAACTATGGCTACACCTTC. The rearrangement joins TRBV4-1 to TRBJ1-2, with a weak D call TRBD1 (6 bases). The germline V gene has CDR1 MGHRA and CDR2 YSYEKL. V was pared by 1 base and J by 2 bases, with 8 bases between. The CDR3 has 14 residues.

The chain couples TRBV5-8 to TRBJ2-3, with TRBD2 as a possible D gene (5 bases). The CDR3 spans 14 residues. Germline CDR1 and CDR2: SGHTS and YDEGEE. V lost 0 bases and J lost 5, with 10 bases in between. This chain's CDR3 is CASSLAGWEDTQYF. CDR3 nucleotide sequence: TGTGCCAGCAGCTTGGCGGGGTGGGAAGATACGCAGTATTTT. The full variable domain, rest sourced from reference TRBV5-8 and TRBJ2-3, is EAGVTQSPTHLIKTRGQQATLRCSPISGHTSVYWYQQALGLGLQFLLWYDEGEERNRGNFPPRFSGRQFPNYSSELNVNALELEDSALYLCASSLAGWEDTQYFGPGTRLTVL.

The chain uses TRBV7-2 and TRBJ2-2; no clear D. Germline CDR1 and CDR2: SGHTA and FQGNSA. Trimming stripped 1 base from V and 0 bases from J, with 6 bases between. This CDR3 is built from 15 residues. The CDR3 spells CASSLGLANTGELFF. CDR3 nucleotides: TGTGCCAGCAGCTTAGGGCTGGCGAACACCGGGGAGCTGTTTTTT.

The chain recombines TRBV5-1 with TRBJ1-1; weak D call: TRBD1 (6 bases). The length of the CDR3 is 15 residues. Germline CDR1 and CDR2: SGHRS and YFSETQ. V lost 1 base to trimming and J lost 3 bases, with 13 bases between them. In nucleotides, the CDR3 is TGCGCCAGCAGCTTGTCGGGGGGACATCACACTGAAGCTTTCTTT. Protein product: CASSLSGGHHTEAFF.

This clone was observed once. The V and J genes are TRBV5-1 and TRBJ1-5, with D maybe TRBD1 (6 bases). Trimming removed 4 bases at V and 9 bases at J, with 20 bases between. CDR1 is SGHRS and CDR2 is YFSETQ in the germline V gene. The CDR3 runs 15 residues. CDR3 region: CASSSETGPGRPQHF. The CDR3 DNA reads TGCGCCAGCAGCAGCGAGACAGGTCCTGGGAGGCCCCAGCATTTT.

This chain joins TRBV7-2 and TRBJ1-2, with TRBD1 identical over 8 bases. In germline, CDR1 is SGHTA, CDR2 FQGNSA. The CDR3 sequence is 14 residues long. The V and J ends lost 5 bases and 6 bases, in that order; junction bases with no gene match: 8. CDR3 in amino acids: CASSPLQGANGYTF. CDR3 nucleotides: TGTGCCAGCAGCCCGCTTCAGGGGGCCAATGGCTACACCTTC.

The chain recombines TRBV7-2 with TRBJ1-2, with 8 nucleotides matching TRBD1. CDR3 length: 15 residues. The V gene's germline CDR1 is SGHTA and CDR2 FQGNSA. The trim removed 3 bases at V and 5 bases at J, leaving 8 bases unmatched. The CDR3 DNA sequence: TGTGCCAGCAGCTTGAGCCCGACAGGGGCTTATGGCTACACCTTC. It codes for CASSLSPTGAYGYTF.

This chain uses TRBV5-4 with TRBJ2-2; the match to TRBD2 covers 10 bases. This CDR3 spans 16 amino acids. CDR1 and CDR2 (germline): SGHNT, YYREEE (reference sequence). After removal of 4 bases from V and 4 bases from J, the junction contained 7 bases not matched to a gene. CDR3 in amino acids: CASSQGTSEGTGELFF. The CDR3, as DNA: TGTGCCAGCAGCCAGGGGACTAGCGAAGGCACCGGGGAGCTGTTTTTT.

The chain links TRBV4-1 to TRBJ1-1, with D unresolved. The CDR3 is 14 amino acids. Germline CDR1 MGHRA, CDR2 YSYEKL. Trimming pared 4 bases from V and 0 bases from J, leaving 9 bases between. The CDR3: CASSRAGMNTEAFF. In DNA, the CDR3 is TGCGCCAGCAGCCGGGCAGGAATGAACACTGAAGCTTTCTTT.

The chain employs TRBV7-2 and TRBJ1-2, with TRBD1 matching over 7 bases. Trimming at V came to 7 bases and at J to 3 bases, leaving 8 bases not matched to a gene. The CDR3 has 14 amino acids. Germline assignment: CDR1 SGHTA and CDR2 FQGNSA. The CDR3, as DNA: TGTGCCAGCAAGCAGGGACAGCAGTACTATGGCTACACCTTC. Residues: CASKQGQQYYGYTF. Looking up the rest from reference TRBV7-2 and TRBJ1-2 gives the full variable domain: GAGVSQSPSNKVTEKGKDVELRCDPISGHTALYWYRQSLGQGLEFLIYFQGNSAPDKSGLPSDRFSAERTGGSVSTLTIQRTQQEDSAVYLCASKQGQQYYGYTFGSGTRLTVV.

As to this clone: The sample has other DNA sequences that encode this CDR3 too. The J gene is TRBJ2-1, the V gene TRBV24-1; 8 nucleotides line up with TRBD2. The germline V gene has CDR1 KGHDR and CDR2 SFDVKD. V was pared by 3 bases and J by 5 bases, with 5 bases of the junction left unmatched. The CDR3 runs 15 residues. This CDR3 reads CATSDLSGGNNEQFF. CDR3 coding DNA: TGTGCCACCAGTGATCTGAGCGGGGGAAACAATGAGCAGTTCTTC.

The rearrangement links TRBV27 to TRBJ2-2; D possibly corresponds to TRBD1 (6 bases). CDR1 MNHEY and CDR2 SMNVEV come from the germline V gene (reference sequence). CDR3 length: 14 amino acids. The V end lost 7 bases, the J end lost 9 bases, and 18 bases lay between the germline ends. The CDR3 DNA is TGTGCCAGCAAGTCGCCCCACAGGGTGTGGGAGCTGTTTTTT. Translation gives CASKSPHRVWELFF.

CDR3 protein: CSAPRQGEQYF. CDR3 coding DNA: TGCAGTGCTCCCAGACAGGGCGAGCAGTACTTC. The gene calls are TRBV20-1 and TRBJ2-7, with TRBD1 matching 7 bases. The CDR3 runs to 11 residues. J lost 6 bases, V lost 5 bases, and 4 bases had no gene match. Germline CDR1 reads DFQATT; CDR2 reads SNEGSKA (reference sequence).

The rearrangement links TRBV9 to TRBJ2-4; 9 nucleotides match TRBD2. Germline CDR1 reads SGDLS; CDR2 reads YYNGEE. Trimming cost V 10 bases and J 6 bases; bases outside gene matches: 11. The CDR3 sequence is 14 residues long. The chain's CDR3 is CARRGGGRGNIQYF. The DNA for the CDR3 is TGTGCCCGCCGCGGGGGGGGGCGGGGAAACATTCAGTACTTC.

CDR3 region: CATSPGQAYEQYF. CDR3 sequence (DNA): TGTGCCACCTCGCCGGGACAGGCCTACGAGCAGTACTTC. The chain combines TRBV24-1 with TRBJ2-7; 8 nucleotides match TRBD1. The CDR3 spans 13 residues. Germline V gives CDR1 KGHDR, CDR2 SFDVKD. V was pared by 9 bases and J by 2 bases, with 5 bases of the junction left unmatched.

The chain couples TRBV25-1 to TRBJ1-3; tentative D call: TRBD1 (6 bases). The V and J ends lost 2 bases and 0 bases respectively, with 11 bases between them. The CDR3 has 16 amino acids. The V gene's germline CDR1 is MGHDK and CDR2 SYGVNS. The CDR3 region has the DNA TGTGCCAGCAGTGAACCTGGACAGTTCTCTGGAAACACCATATATTTT. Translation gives CASSEPGQFSGNTIYF.

CDR3 sequence (DNA): TGTGCCACCAGTGAAGCTCGCCGGGACAGTTACTACGAGCAGTACTTC. This encodes CATSEARRDSYYEQYF. The chain joins TRBV24-1 to TRBJ2-7, with 7 bases matching TRBD1. Germline values: CDR1 KGHDR, CDR2 SFDVKD. The CDR3 sequence is 16 residues long. The trim removed 4 bases at V and 3 bases at J, leaving 11 bases unmatched.

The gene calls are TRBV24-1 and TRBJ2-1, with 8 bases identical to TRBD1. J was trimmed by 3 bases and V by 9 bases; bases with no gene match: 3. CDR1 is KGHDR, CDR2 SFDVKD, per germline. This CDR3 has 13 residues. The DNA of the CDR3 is TGTGCCACCCGGGACAGGCGCTACAATGAGCAGTTCTTC. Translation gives CATRDRRYNEQFF.

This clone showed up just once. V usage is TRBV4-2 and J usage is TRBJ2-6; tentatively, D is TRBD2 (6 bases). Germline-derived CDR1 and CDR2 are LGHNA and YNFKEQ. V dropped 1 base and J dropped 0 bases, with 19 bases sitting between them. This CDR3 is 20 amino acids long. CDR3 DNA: TGTGCCAGCAGCCAAGGGGAGGCGGTAGACGGGAGCTCTGGGGCCAACGTCCTGACTTTC. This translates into CASSQGEAVDGSSGANVLTF.

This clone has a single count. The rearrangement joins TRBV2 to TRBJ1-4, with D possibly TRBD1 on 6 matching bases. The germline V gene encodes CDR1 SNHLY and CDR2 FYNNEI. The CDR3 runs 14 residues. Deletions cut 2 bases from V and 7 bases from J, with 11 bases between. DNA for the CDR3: TGTGCCAGCAGTGAATGGGACATTAGTGAAAAACTGTTTTTT. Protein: CASSEWDISEKLFF.

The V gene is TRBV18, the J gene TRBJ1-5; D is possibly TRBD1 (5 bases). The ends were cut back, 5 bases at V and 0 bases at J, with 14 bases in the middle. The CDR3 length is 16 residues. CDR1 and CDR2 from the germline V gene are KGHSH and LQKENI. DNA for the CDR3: TGTGCCAGCTCAACCAGGGCGGCAGATAGCAATCAGCCCCAGCATTTT. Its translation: CASSTRAADSNQPQHF.

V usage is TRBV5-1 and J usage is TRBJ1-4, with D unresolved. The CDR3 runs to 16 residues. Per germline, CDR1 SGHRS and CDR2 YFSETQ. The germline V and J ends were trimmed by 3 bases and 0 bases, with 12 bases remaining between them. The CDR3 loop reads CASSSAGTATNEKLFF. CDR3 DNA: TGCGCCAGCAGCTCGGCAGGAACTGCAACTAATGAAAAACTGTTTTTT.

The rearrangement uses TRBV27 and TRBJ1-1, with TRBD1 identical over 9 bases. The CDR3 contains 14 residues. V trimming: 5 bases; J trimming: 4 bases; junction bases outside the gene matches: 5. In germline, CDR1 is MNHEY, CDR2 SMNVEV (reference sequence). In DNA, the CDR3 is TGTGCCAGCAGTCCAGGACAGGGGATCACTGAAGCTTTCTTT. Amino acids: CASSPGQGITEAFF.

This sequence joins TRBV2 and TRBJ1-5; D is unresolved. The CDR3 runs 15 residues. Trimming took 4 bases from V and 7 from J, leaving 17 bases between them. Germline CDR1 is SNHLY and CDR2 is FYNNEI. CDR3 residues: CASSVVGAGEQPQHF. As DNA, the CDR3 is TGTGCCAGCAGTGTGGTGGGAGCGGGTGAGCAGCCCCAGCATTTT.

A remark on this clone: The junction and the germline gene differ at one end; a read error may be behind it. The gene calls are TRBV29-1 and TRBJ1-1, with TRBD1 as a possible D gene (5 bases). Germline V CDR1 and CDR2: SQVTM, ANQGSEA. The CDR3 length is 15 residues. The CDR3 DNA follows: TGCAGCGTCGAAGGGGCCCGGGTTGCGGGCACTGAAGCTTTCTTT. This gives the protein CSVEGARVAGTEAFF.

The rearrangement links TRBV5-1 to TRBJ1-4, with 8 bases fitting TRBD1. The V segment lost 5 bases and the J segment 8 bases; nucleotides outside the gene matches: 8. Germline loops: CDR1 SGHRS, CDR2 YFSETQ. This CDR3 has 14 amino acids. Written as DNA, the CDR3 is TGCGCCAGCAGACTGACAGGGGACACGGAAAAACTGTTTTTT. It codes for CASRLTGDTEKLFF.

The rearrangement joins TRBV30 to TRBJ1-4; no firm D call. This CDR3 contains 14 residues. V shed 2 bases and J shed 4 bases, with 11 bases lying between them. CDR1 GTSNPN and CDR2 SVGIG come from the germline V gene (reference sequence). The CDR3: CAWSSGIGNEKLFF. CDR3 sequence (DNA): TGTGCCTGGAGTAGCGGGATCGGTAATGAAAAACTGTTTTTT.

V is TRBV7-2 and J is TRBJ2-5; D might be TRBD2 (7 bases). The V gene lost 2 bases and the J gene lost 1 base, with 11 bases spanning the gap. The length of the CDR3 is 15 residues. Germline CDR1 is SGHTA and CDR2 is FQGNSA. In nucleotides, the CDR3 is TGTGCCAGCAGCTTAAGGGGGGGGCGCCAAGAGACCCAGTACTTC. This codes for CASSLRGGRQETQYF.

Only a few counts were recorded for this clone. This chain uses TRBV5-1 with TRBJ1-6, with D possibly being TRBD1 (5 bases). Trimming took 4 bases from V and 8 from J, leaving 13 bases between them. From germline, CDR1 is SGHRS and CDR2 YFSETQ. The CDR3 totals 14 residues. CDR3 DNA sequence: TGCGCCAGCAGCGTTCAGGGTTATGATTCACCCCTCCACTTT. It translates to CASSVQGYDSPLHF.

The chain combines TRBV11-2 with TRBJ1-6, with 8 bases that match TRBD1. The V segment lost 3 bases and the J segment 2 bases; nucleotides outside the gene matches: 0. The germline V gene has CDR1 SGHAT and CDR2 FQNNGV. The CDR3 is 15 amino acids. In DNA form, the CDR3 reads TGTGCCAGCAGCTTGGGACAGGCCTATAATTCACCCCTCCACTTT. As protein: CASSLGQAYNSPLHF.

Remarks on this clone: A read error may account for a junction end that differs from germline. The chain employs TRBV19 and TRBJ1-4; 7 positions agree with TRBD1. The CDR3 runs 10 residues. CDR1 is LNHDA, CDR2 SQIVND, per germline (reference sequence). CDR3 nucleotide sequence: TGTGCCAGTTCCCAACAGGGGCGAGTTTTT. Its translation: CASSQQGRVF. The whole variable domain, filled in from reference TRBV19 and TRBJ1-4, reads DGGITQSPKYLFRKEGQNVTLSCEQNLNHDAMYWYRQDPGQGLRLIYYSQIVNDFQKGDIAEGYSVSREKKESFPLTVTSAQKNPTAFYLCASSQQGRVFGSGTQLSVL.

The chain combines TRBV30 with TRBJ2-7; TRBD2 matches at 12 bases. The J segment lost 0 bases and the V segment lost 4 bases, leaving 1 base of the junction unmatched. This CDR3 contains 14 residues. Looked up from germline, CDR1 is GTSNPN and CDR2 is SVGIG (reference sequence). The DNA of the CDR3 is TGTGCCTGGATGACTAGCGGGGGCTCCTACGAGCAGTACTTC. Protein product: CAWMTSGGSYEQYF.